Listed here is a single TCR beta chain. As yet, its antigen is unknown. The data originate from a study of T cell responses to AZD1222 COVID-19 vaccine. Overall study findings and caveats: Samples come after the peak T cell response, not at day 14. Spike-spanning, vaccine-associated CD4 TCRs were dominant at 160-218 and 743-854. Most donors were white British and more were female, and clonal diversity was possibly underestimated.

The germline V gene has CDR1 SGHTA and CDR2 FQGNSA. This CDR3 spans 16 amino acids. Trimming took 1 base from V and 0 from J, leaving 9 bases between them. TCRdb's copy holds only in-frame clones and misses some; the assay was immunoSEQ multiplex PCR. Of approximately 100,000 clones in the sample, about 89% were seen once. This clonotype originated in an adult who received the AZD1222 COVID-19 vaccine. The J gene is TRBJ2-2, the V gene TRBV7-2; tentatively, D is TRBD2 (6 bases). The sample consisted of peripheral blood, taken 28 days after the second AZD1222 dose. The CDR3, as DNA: TGTGCCAGCAGCTTAGTTGGCGGGGCGAACACCGGGGAGCTGTTTTTT. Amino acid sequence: CASSLVGGANTGELFF.